A selection of T cell receptor beta chains follows, all from one sample in a study of blood T cell repertoires in COVID-19. Assay used: immunoSEQ multiplex PCR; TCRdb lists only in-frame clones, some missing. The sample lists 150,000 to 200,000 clones, 78% occurring once. The sequencing sample was made of PBMCs or T cells enriched from blood (not recorded which). These receptor sequences come from a woman between 45 and 60 years old who had recovered from COVID-19. The CDR3 runs from the conserved cysteine through the conserved F or W. D genes are given only for firm matches. A row's size may be missing; if present it is once, few, many or a size class.

J	D	size	V	CDR3	DNA
TRBJ2-5	NA	NA	TRBV7-3	CASSSTSSETQYF	TGTGCCAGCAGCTCGACTAGTTCGGAGACCCAGTACTTC
TRBJ1-1	NA	NA	TRBV11-2	CASSLSWRETAFF	TGTGCCAGCAGCTTAAGTTGGAGGGAGACGGCTTTCTTT
TRBJ1-2	NA	few	TRBV7-2	CASSLGLGGVAYGYTF	TGTGCCAGCAGCTTAGGGTTAGGGGGTGTAGCTTACGGCTACACCTTC
TRBJ2-3	TRBD1	NA	TRBV27	CASSMGQSTDTQYF	TGTGCCAGCAGTATGGGACAGAGCACAGATACGCAGTATTTT
TRBJ2-2	NA	few	TRBV11-3	CASSLGQGSGELFF	TGTGCCAGCAGCTTAGGGCAGGGATCCGGGGAGCTGTTTTTT
TRBJ2-5	NA	NA	TRBV24-1	CATSDSRGYETQYF	TGTGCCACCAGTGACTCCCGAGGGTATGAGACCCAGTACTTC
TRBJ1-6	NA	NA	TRBV6-5	CASSTRQEINSPLHF	TGTGCCAGCAGTACCAGACAGGAGATAAATTCACCCCTCCACTTT
TRBJ1-2	NA	NA	TRBV4-1	CASSQDGREAYGYTF	TGCGCCAGCAGCCAAGATGGCAGGGAAGCCTATGGCTACACCTTC
TRBJ1-6	TRBD1	NA	TRBV2	CASSEQGARNSPLHF	TGTGCCAGCAGTGAACAGGGGGCTCGCAATTCACCCCTCCACTTT
TRBJ1-4	NA	once	TRBV5-1	CASSQGVTNEKLFF	TGCGCCAGCAGCCAAGGGGTTACTAATGAAAAACTGTTTTTT
TRBJ2-1	TRBD2	NA	TRBV30	CAWSAPPHEREFIMYYNEQFF	TGTGCCTGGAGTGCACCCCCCCACGAGCGGGAGTTCATTATGTACTACAATGAGCAGTTCTTC